Detailed here is one T cell receptor (beta chain). Its antigen remains unknown. Within the sample, other DNA sequences also encode this same CDR3. The data originate from a study of cytomegalovirus exposure and HLA in healthy donors. Study findings and constraints: Listed as cytomegalovirus-associated were 150 to 200 TCR beta chains. Rare sequences made up most TCRs, while some public TCRs were found in many donors. Segments of the TCR beta V type were, in most cases, productive about 87% or about 30% of the time in an earlier analysis. V- and J-gene trimming of TCR beta was linked (in a later analysis) to a missense DCLRE1C variant.

PCR primers comprised 60 Vbeta and 13 Jbeta primers. Measured with immunoSEQ multiplex PCR; TCRdb has only the in-frame clones, and not every one. The sample has a few hundred thousand clones; about 90% are singletons. The CDR3 runs to 16 residues. Trimming removed 2 bases at V and 8 bases at J, with 22 bases between. CDR1 SGHRS and CDR2 YFSETQ come from the germline V gene. Sample: PBMCs. V usage is TRBV5-1 and J usage is TRBJ1-1; D possibly corresponds to TRBD1 (6 bases). The clonotype was recovered from a girl between 2 and 10 years old in good health and CMV-seronegative. CDR3 sequence: CASSFQPTGGGTEAFF. The DNA for the CDR3 is TGCGCCAGCAGCTTCCAACCGACAGGAGGTGGCACCGAAGCTTTCTTT.